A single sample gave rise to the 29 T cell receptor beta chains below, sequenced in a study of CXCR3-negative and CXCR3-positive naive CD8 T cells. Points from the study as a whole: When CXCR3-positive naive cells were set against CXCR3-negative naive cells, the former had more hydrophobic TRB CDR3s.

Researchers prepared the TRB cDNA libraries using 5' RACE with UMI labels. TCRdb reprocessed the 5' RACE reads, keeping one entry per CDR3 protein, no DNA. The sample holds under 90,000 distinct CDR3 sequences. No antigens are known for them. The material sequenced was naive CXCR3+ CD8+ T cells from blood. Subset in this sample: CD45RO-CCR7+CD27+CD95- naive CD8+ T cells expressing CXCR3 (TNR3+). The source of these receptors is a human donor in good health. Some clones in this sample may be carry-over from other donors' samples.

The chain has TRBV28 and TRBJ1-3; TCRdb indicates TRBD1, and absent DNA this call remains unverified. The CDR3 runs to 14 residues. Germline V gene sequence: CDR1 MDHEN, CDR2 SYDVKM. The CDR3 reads CASSFSGLGNTIYF.

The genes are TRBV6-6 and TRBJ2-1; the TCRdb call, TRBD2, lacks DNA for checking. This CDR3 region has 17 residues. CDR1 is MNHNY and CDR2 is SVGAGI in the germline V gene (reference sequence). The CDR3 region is CASSQSGLSGSYNEQFF.

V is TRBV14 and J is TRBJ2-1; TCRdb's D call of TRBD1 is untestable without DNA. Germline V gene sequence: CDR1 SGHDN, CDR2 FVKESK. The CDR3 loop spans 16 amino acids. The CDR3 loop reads CASSQLQGAGDNEQFF.

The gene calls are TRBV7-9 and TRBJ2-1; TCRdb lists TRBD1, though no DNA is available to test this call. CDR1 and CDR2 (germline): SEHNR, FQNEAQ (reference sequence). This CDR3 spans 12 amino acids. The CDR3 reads CAGQRAGNEQFF.

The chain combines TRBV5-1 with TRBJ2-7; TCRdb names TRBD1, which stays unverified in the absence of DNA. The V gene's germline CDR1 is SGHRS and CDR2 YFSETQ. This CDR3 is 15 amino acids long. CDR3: CASSLASRTGHEQYF.

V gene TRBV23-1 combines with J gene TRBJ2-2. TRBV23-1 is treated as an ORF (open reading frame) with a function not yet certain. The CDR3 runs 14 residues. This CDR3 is CATRIWENTGELFF.

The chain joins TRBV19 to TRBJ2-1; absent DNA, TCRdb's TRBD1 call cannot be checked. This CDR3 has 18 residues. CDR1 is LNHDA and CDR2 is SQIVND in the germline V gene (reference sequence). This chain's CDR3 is CASSIEILGQGDLNEQFF.

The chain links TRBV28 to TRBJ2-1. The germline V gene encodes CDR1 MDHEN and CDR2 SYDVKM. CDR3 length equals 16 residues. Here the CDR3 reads CASSLFAGSSYNEQFF.

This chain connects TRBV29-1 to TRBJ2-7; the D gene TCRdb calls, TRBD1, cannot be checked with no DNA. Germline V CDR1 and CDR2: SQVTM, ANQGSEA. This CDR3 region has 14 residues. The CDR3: CSVVATPWGGEQYF.

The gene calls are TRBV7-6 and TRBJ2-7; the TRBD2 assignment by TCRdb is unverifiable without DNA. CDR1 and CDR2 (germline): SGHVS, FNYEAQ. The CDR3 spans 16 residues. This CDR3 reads CASSPSGTSGTYEQYF.

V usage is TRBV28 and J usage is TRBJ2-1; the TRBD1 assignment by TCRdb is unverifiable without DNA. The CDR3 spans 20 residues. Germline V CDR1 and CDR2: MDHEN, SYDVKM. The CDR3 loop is CASRLRPFVAGQGSDNEQFF.

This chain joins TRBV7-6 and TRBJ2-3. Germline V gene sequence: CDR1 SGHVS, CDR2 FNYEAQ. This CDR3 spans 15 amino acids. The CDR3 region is CASSLEGIGTDTQYF.

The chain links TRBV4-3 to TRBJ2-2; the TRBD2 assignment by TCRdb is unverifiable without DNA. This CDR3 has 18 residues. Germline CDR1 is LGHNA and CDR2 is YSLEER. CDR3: CASSQDSSGGPNTGELFF.

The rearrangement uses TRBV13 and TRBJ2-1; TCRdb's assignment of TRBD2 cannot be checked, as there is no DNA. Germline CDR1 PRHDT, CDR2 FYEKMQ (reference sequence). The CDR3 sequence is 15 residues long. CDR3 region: CASSTRGSGYNEQFF.

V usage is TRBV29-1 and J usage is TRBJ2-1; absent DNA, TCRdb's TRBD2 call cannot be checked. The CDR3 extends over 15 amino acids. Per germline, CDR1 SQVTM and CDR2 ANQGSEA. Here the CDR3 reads CSVEPSGSEVREQFF.

CDR3 sequence: CASSQETSGGEQYF. This rearrangement joins TRBV4-1 to TRBJ2-7; TCRdb indicates TRBD2, and absent DNA this call remains unverified. The germline V gene has CDR1 MGHRA and CDR2 YSYEKL. CDR3 length equals 14 residues.

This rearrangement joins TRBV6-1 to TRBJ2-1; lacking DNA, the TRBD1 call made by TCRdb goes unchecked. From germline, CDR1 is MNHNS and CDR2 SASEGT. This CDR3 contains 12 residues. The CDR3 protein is CASLWQGVGQLF.

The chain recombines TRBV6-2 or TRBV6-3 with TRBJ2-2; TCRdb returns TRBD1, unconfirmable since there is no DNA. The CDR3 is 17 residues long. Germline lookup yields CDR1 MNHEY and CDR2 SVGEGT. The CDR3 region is CASSYSTSGKGTGELFF.

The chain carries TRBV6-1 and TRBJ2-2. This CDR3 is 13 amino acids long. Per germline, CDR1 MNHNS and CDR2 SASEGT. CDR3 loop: CATKTENTGELFF.

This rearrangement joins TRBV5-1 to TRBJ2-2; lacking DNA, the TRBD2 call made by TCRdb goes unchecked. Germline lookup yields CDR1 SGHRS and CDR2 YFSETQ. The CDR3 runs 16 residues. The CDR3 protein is CASIPPTSFNTGELFF.

The chain's CDR3 is CSVALAGGPYEQYF. V and J are TRBV29-1 and TRBJ2-7; no DNA is available, so the TRBD2 call from TCRdb remains unchecked. The V gene's germline CDR1 is SQVTM and CDR2 ANQGSEA. CDR3 length equals 14 residues.

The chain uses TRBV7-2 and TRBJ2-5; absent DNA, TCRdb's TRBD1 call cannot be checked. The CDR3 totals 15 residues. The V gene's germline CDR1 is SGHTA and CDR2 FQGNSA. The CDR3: CASSAPGQGLETQYF.

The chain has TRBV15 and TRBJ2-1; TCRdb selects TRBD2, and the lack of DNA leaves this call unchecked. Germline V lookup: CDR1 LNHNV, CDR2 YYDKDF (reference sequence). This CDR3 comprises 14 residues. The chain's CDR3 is CATSTSESRDEQFF.

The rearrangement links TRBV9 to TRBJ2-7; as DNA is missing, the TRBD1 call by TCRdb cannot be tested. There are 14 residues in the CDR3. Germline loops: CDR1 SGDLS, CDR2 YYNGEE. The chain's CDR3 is CASSPRGTDYEQYF.

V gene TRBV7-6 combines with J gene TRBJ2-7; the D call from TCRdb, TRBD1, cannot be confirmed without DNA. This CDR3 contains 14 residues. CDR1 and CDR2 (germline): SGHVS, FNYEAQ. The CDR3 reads CASSTGVGSYEQYF. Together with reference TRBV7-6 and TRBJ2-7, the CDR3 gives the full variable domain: GAGVSQSPRYKVTKRGQDVALRCDPISGHVSLYWYRQALGQGPEFLTYFNYEAQQDKSGLPNDRFSAERPEGSISTLTIQRTEQRDSAMYRCASSTGVGSYEQYFGPGTRLTVT.

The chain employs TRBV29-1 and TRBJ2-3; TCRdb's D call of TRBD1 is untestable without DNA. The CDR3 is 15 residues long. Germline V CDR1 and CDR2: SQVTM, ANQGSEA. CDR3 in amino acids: CSVEWSARGADTQYF.

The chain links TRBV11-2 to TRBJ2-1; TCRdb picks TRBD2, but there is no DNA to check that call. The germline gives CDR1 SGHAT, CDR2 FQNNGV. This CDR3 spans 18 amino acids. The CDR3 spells CASSLGTWFGGQYNEQFF.

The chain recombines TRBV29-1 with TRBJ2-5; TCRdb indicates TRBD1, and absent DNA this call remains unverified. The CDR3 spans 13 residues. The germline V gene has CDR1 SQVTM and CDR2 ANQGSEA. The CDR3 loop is CSVSGGIGETQYF.

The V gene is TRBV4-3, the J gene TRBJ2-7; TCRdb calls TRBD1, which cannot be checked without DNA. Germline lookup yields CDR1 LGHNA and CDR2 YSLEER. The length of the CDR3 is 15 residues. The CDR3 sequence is CASSQDRDTIYEQYF.